Listed below are T cell receptor beta chains from one sample, sequenced in a study of T cell changes during pregnancy in multiple sclerosis. Profiled with immunoSEQ multiplex PCR; TCRdb holds only in-frame clones, not every one. In the table there are tens of thousands of clones, 70% to 90% of which are singletons. The input for sequencing was CD4+ T cells from peripheral blood mononuclear cells, taken in the first trimester of pregnancy. The source is a female donor with multiple sclerosis, enrolled in a pregnancy study. Each CDR3 is given with its conserved first and last residue. Fields, in order: CDR3 length, V gene, clone size, D gene, J gene, CDR3 DNA, CDR3 protein. The D gene is left open where the match is weak. The listing skips clone size in some rows; elsewhere it reads once, few, many or a size class.

>16|TRBV28|-|TRBD2|TRBJ2-1
TGTGCCAGCAGTTTAATCGGGCAGCGGGAGAAAAATGAGCAGTTCTTC
CASSLIGQREKNEQFF
>16|TRBV5-6|-|-|TRBJ1-1
TGTGCCAGCAGCTGGAGGACAGAGATTATGAACACTGAAGCTTTCTTT
CASSWRTEIMNTEAFF
>15|TRBV7-8|-|TRBD1|TRBJ2-7
TGTGCCAGCAGCTTCCGGGACAGGGTCAGGAACGAGCAGTACTTC
CASSFRDRVRNEQYF
>15|TRBV5-1|-|TRBD2|TRBJ2-7
TGCGCCAGCAGCCTGGGACTAGCGGGAGTGGGCGAGCAGTACTTC
CASSLGLAGVGEQYF
>12|TRBV4-2|-|-|TRBJ2-5
TGTGCCAGCAGCCTTAACCAAGAGACCCAGTACTTC
CASSLNQETQYF
>15|TRBV6-1|-|TRBD1|TRBJ2-7
TGTGCCAGCCAAATAACCGGGACAGGGAGCTACGAGCAGTACTTC
CASQITGTGSYEQYF
>13|TRBV7-7|-|-|TRBJ2-7
TGTGCCAGCAAGTCCAGGGTCCCCTACGAGCAGTACTTC
CASKSRVPYEQYF
>14|TRBV6-1|-|-|TRBJ1-3
TGTGCCAGCATACCATTCGGGTTCGGGGACACCATATATTTT
CASIPFGFGDTIYF
>14|TRBV11-1|once|-|TRBJ2-3
TGTGCCAGCAGCCTTAGTCCCCGCACAGATACGCAGTATTTT
CASSLSPRTDTQYF
>13|TRBV11-2|few|TRBD1|TRBJ2-7
TGTGCCAGCAGCCTACACAGGGGTTCCGAGCAGTACTTC
CASSLHRGSEQYF
>15|TRBV27|-|TRBD1|TRBJ1-2
TGTGCCAGCAAAATCCTTTCGGGACAGGTTTATGGCTACACCTTC
CASKILSGQVYGYTF
>15|TRBV5-1|-|TRBD1|TRBJ1-2
TGCGCCAGCAGCCGGGACAGGGGGGGAAACTATGGCTACACCTTC
CASSRDRGGNYGYTF
>16|TRBV27|-|-|TRBJ1-5
TGTGCCAGCAGTTTAAAGGTGGGGGGTAGCAATCAGCCCCAGCATTTT
CASSLKVGGSNQPQHF
>12|TRBV7-9|once|-|TRBJ1-1
TGTGCCAGCAGCTACACAGACACTGAAGCTTTCTTT
CASSYTDTEAFF
>14|TRBV30|few|TRBD1|TRBJ1-4
TGTGCCGGTGTACAGGGGGCCCTCAATGAAAAACTGTTTTTT
CAGVQGALNEKLFF
>15|TRBV5-4|-|TRBD2|TRBJ2-2
TGTGCCAGCAGCCTGGGAGGGAGGGGCACCGGGGAGCTGTTTTTT
CASSLGGRGTGELFF
>17|TRBV10-2|-|TRBD2|TRBJ2-2
TGCGCCAGCAGCCCCCCTCCAGCGGGGACGAACACCGGGGAGCTGTTTTTT
CASSPPPAGTNTGELFF
>12|TRBV6-5|-|-|TRBJ2-5
TGTGCCAGCAGGGAGGGACGGGAGACCCAGTACTTC
CASREGRETQYF
>14|TRBV29-1|once|-|TRBJ2-1
TGCAGCATTGTCGGTACTAGCAGTTACAATGAGCAGTTCTTC
CSIVGTSSYNEQFF
>14|TRBV9|-|-|TRBJ2-1
TGTGCCAGCAGCCCGACGTACGGGAGCGGAGAGCAGTTCTTC
CASSPTYGSGEQFF
>15|TRBV5-1|few|TRBD1|TRBJ2-7
TGCGCCAGCAGCTTGGTGGGACAGGGCAACTACGAGCAGTACTTC
CASSLVGQGNYEQYF
>15|TRBV5-1|-|-|TRBJ2-3
TGCGCCAGCAGCTATTCCAGGGGAATCACAGATACGCAGTATTTT
CASSYSRGITDTQYF
>13|TRBV6-6|-|-|TRBJ2-5
TGTGCCAGCAGGAGCAGGTGGGCAGAGACCCAGTACTTC
CASRSRWAETQYF
>13|TRBV18|-|-|TRBJ2-3
TGTGCCAGCTCACCCGGGTTGGAAGATACGCAGTATTTT
CASSPGLEDTQYF
>11|TRBV7-9|-|-|TRBJ1-1
TGTGCCAGCAGCCGACAATCTGAAGCTTTCTTT
CASSRQSEAFF
>15|TRBV30|-|TRBD1|TRBJ2-7
TGTGCCTGGAGCCGTGGGGGGACAGGGGGCTACGAGCAGTACTTC
CAWSRGGTGGYEQYF
>17|TRBV27|-|-|TRBJ2-3
TGTGCCAGCAGTTTACGGCCGGGAGTCAGAGCAACAGATACGCAGTATTTT
CASSLRPGVRATDTQYF
>14|TRBV2|few|-|TRBJ1-2
TGTGCCAGCAGTCAAGGACTGGGAGCTTATGGCTACACCTTC
CASSQGLGAYGYTF
>14|TRBV19|-|TRBD1|TRBJ2-3
TGTGCCAGCGAATCCGGGACAGCGTCTGTTACGCAGTATTTT
CASESGTASVTQYF